The 22 T cell receptor beta chains in this list originate from one sample, sequenced in a study of CD8+ T cells in alopecia areata. Treatment: oral pan-JAK inhibitor, 5-10 mg twice daily. Extracted RNA was reverse transcribed, and the resulting cDNA served as sequencing template. The data were produced by immunoSEQ multiplex PCR, yet TCRdb's version contains in-frame clones alone and is incomplete. Here the sample spans roughly 140,000 clones, 65% to 90% being singletons. The source was CD8+ T cells sorted from blood, collected at week 4, from a patient treated with tofacitinib. These receptors came from a human donor with alopecia areata.

This chain links TRBV4-1 with TRBJ2-7, with D unresolved. The length of the CDR3 is 13 residues. Trimming cost V 4 bases and J 5 bases, with 12 bases left between them. The germline CDR1 and CDR2 sequences are MGHRA and YSYEKL. CDR3 in DNA: TGCGCCAGCAGCCCACCCCCGGGTGACGAGCAGTACTTC. Translated, it gives CASSPPPGDEQYF.

V gene TRBV13 combines with J gene TRBJ2-6; D tentatively fits TRBD1 or TRBD2 (5 bases each). The CDR3 has 14 residues. V was trimmed by 5 bases and J by 8 bases, leaving 13 bases between them. CDR1 and CDR2 (germline): PRHDT, FYEKMQ (reference sequence). DNA for the CDR3: TGTGCCAGCAGCCGGACACTAGAAACCAACGTCCTGACTTTC. It is translated as CASSRTLETNVLTF.

At least ten counts were recorded for this clone. The genes are TRBV2 and TRBJ1-5; no firm D call. The germline V gene has CDR1 SNHLY and CDR2 FYNNEI. The CDR3 extends over 13 amino acids. Trimming pared 2 bases from V and 6 bases from J, leaving 8 bases between. CDR3 region: CASSETATQPQHF. DNA for the CDR3: TGTGCCAGCAGTGAAACAGCTACTCAGCCCCAGCATTTT.

Regarding this clone: This CDR3 is also generated by other DNA sequences in the sample. The chain joins TRBV4-3 to TRBJ2-7; D is unresolved. This CDR3 spans 14 amino acids. Germline V lookup: CDR1 LGHNA, CDR2 YSLEER. V gave up 0 bases and J gave up 3 bases, with 9 bases separating them. CDR3 amino acids: CASSQDLGSYEQYF. The CDR3, as DNA: TGCGCCAGCAGCCAAGATTTAGGCAGCTACGAGCAGTACTTC.

The J gene is TRBJ2-7, the V gene TRBV13; 8 bases match TRBD1. This CDR3 is built from 14 residues. V was clipped by 3 bases and J by 5 bases; unmatched bases: 6. CDR1 is PRHDT and CDR2 is FYEKMQ in the germline V gene (reference sequence). CDR3 in amino acids: CASSFWTGPDEQYF. DNA for the CDR3: TGTGCCAGCAGCTTCTGGACAGGGCCCGACGAGCAGTACTTC.

This clone turned up a few times. The rearrangement links TRBV5-8 to TRBJ2-5; TRBD2 aligns across 11 bases. J was trimmed by 3 bases and V by 4 bases; bases with no gene match: 5. This CDR3 comprises 15 residues. Germline V lookup: CDR1 SGHTS, CDR2 YDEGEE. The CDR3 loop reads CASSQGLADKETQYF. CDR3 bases: TGTGCCAGCAGCCAGGGACTAGCGGACAAAGAGACCCAGTACTTC.

The V gene is TRBV27, the J gene TRBJ2-1; D possibly matches TRBD1 or TRBD2 (6 bases each). CDR1 is MNHEY and CDR2 is SMNVEV in the germline V gene (reference sequence). V lost 1 base, J lost 3 bases, and 13 bases lay in between. CDR3 length equals 16 residues. The CDR3, as DNA: TGTGCCAGCAGTTTATTGGGGGGCGCCGGCTACAATGAGCAGTTCTTC. As protein: CASSLLGGAGYNEQFF.

The chain uses TRBV6-5 and TRBJ2-7, with a tentative D call TRBD1 (6 bases). In germline, CDR1 is MNHEY, CDR2 SVGAGI. The CDR3 covers 14 residues. V lost 4 bases to trimming and J lost 3 bases, with 13 bases between them. As DNA, the CDR3 is TGTGCCAGCAGTTCCTATGGGGGCGGCTACGAGCAGTACTTC. This encodes CASSSYGGGYEQYF.

J is TRBJ2-2 and V is TRBV2; D is uncertain. CDR3 length equals 14 residues. The V end lost 10 bases, the J end lost 5 bases, and 17 bases lay between the germline ends. Germline V gene sequence: CDR1 SNHLY, CDR2 FYNNEI. The CDR3 coding sequence is TGTGCCACTGAACCGGGCCCAAGGACCGGGGAGCTGTTTTTT. Amino acids: CATEPGPRTGELFF.

CDR3 loop: CASSSVTGDTEAFF. DNA for the CDR3: TGTGCCAGCAGCAGCGTTACAGGGGACACTGAAGCTTTCTTT. The chain employs TRBV7-6 and TRBJ1-1, with 7 bases aligning to TRBD1. Germline V gene data show CDR1 as SGHVS and CDR2 as FNYEAQ. J was trimmed by 3 bases and V by 5 bases; bases with no gene match: 6. CDR3 length: 14 amino acids.

The chain joins TRBV27 to TRBJ2-5; D not resolved. V was pared by 6 bases and J by 4 bases, with 9 bases between. The CDR3 loop spans 12 amino acids. The germline gives CDR1 MNHEY, CDR2 SMNVEV (reference sequence). In nucleotides, the CDR3 is TGTGCCAGCAGCGAAACGAGAGAGACCCAGTACTTC. This sequence encodes CASSETRETQYF.

This clone was detected only a few times. CDR3 amino acids: CASSSLSAGATGEQYF. The CDR3 DNA follows: TGTGCCAGCAGTTCCCTCAGCGCGGGGGCCACGGGTGAGCAGTACTTC. The chain recombines TRBV6-5 with TRBJ2-7; D might be TRBD2 (7 bases). The V gene's germline CDR1 is MNHEY and CDR2 SVGAGI. V was trimmed by 4 bases and J by 7 bases, leaving 23 bases between them. The CDR3 is 16 amino acids.

This chain joins TRBV6-5 and TRBJ2-7; 9 positions match TRBD2. Trimming removed 0 bases from V and 4 bases from J; junction bases left unmatched: 4. Per germline, CDR1 MNHEY and CDR2 SVGAGI. CDR3 size: 15 residues. CDR3 loop: CASSYSTSGTYEQYF. For the CDR3, the DNA is TGTGCCAGCAGTTACTCGACTAGCGGCACGTACGAGCAGTACTTC.

The chain links TRBV13 to TRBJ2-3, with a tentative D call TRBD2 (7 bases). The V and J ends lost 2 bases and 5 bases respectively, with 14 bases between them. The CDR3 has 15 residues. Germline loops: CDR1 PRHDT, CDR2 FYEKMQ (reference sequence). CDR3 bases: TGTGCCAGCAGCTTAAGGGGGGGCCAGAAAGATACGCAGTATTTT. This sequence encodes CASSLRGGQKDTQYF.

This clone was detected only a few times. The J gene is TRBJ2-3, the V gene TRBV6-6; 12 bases align to TRBD2. The CDR3 consists of 15 residues. Germline-derived CDR1 and CDR2 are MNHNY and SVGAGI (reference sequence). V shed 6 bases and J 4 bases; nucleotides not matched to a gene: 5. The CDR3 DNA is TGTGCCAGCAGCCAGACTAGCGGGGGCCCAGATACGCAGTATTTT. This sequence encodes CASSQTSGGPDTQYF.

V is TRBV4-1 and J is TRBJ1-1; the D gene is possibly TRBD1 (5 bases). From germline, CDR1 is MGHRA and CDR2 YSYEKL. V was clipped by 0 bases and J by 10 bases, with 12 bases between them. This CDR3 spans 13 amino acids. The CDR3 DNA reads TGCGCCAGCAGCCAAGATAAGGGGTCTGGAGCTTTCTTT. Amino acids: CASSQDKGSGAFF.

The genes are TRBV4-1 and TRBJ2-1; 13 bases line up with TRBD2. The CDR3 spans 15 residues. The germline V gene has CDR1 MGHRA and CDR2 YSYEKL. The V gene end was trimmed by 5 bases and the J gene end by 8 bases; junction bases not matched to a gene: 6. The CDR3: CASSSLAGGPDEQFF. The CDR3 DNA sequence: TGCGCCAGCAGCTCACTAGCGGGGGGGCCAGATGAGCAGTTCTTC.

This chain joins TRBV30 and TRBJ2-4, with 7 nucleotides matching TRBD1. V was pared by 3 bases and J by 9 bases, with 11 bases of the junction left unmatched. The CDR3 is 14 residues long. The germline CDR1 and CDR2 sequences are GTSNPN and SVGIG (reference sequence). The CDR3 DNA reads TGTGCCTGGAGCCTGACAGGGCAAGGGGGCATTCAGTACTTC. Amino acid sequence: CAWSLTGQGGIQYF.

The rearrangement uses TRBV4-1 and TRBJ1-4; no reliable D call. The ends were cut back, 1 base at V and 5 bases at J, with 14 bases in the middle. Germline loops: CDR1 MGHRA, CDR2 YSYEKL. The CDR3 is made up of 16 amino acids. The CDR3 DNA reads TGCGCCAGCAGCCAAGCCAGTCCTGGGGAAAATGAAAAACTGTTTTTT. This gives the protein CASSQASPGENEKLFF.

In this sample, this clone turned up once. V usage is TRBV5-6 and J usage is TRBJ2-7, with 8 bases lining up with TRBD2. There are 15 residues in the CDR3. Germline V gene lookup returns CDR1 SGHDT and CDR2 YYEEEE. V lost 4 bases to trimming and J lost 6 bases; unmatched junction nucleotides: 12. The CDR3 loop is CASSRPGGQSGEQYF. In DNA, the CDR3 is TGTGCCAGCAGCCGACCGGGGGGGCAATCAGGCGAGCAGTACTTC.

This chain links TRBV19 with TRBJ2-7, with 7 bases that match TRBD1. This CDR3 has 15 amino acids. V was pared by 7 bases and J by 0 bases, with 9 bases of the junction left unmatched. Per the germline V gene, CDR1 is LNHDA and CDR2 is SQIVND (reference sequence). The CDR3: CASKPQGTSSYEQYF. CDR3 DNA sequence: TGTGCCAGTAAACCACAGGGGACCTCCTCCTACGAGCAGTACTTC.

The chain combines TRBV5-1 with TRBJ2-7; D is undetermined. The CDR3 has 13 residues. The germline V and J ends were trimmed by 1 base and 1 base, with 6 bases remaining between them. The germline V gene encodes CDR1 SGHRS and CDR2 YFSETQ. The CDR3 loop is CASSLFGSYEQYF. The CDR3 nucleotides are TGCGCCAGCAGCTTGTTTGGTTCCTACGAGCAGTACTTC.